The 9 T cell receptor beta chains below were found in one sample sequenced in a study of T cell repertoires in cytomegalovirus infection (dated by TCRdb to between 2019 and 2020). Reading the label with the study, this specimen's treatment or condition is: in vitro stimulation with specific CMV peptide epitopes to enrich CMV-specific T cells. These receptors have no identified antigens. Sequencer: Illumina HiSeq 1500. The public reads were run again by TCRdb, first through fastp at Q25 and then through MiXCR, and only productive beta chains were kept. CDR3 protein duplicates are merged, each entry listing the most common genes and DNA. Across this sample there are roughly 990,000 distinct CDR3 sequences, with more than 25% seen only once. Jointly, the top ten make up over 12% of the sample. The specimen comprised cultured CD8+ T cells from PBMCs, sampled from culture after CMV antigen stimulation. The receptors come from a human donor in good health (CMV status not recorded). Some clones in this sample may be carry-over from other donors' samples.

The chain recombines TRBV7-8 with TRBJ2-3; D uncertain. Deletions cut 1 base from V and 5 bases from J, with 10 bases between. The germline gives CDR1 SGHVS, CDR2 FQNEAQ. This CDR3 contains 14 residues. The CDR3 region has the DNA TGTGCCAGCAGCTTAGGTACCGTGAGAGATACGCAGTATTTT. Its protein is CASSLGTVRDTQYF. Combining the CDR3 with reference TRBV7-8 and TRBJ2-3 gives the whole variable domain GAGVSQSPRYKVAKRGQDVALRCDPISGHVSLFWYQQALGQGPEFLTYFQNEAQLDKSGLPSDRFFAERPEGSVSTLKIQRTQQEDSAVYLCASSLGTVRDTQYFGPGTRLTVL.

This sequence joins TRBV6-2 or TRBV6-3 and TRBJ2-1; D remains ambiguous. V dropped 4 bases and J dropped 3 bases, with 10 bases sitting between them. The CDR3 is made up of 14 amino acids. Germline-derived CDR1 and CDR2 are MNHEY and SVGEGT. The CDR3 DNA is TGTGCCAGCAGTTCAAATTTGGACTACAATGAGCAGTTCTTC. The encoded protein is CASSSNLDYNEQFF.

This clonotype was observed at least ten times. This chain uses TRBV7-6 with TRBJ2-3; D remains unclear. This CDR3 spans 12 amino acids. Trimming took 2 bases from V and 3 from J, leaving 3 bases between them. The V gene's germline CDR1 is SGHVS and CDR2 FNYEAQ. CDR3 sequence: CASSLRTDTQYF. As DNA, the CDR3 is TGTGCCAGCAGCTTAAGGACAGATACGCAGTATTTT.

The rearrangement uses TRBV20-1 and TRBJ2-3; D unclear. The CDR3 consists of 15 residues. Germline V gives CDR1 DFQATT, CDR2 SNEGSKA (reference sequence). V was pared by 3 bases and J by 2 bases, with 15 bases between. This CDR3 is CSARGRDPFTDTQYF. CDR3 coding DNA: TGCAGTGCTAGGGGCAGAGACCCTTTCACAGATACGCAGTATTTT.

J is TRBJ1-6 and V is TRBV24-1, with a weak D call TRBD1 (5 bases). Trimming pared 5 bases from V and 10 bases from J, leaving 11 bases between. This CDR3 is built from 13 residues. The germline gives CDR1 KGHDR, CDR2 SFDVKD. For the CDR3, the DNA is TGTGCCACCAGTGGATCAGGGAGGTCACCCCTCCACTTT. This translates into CATSGSGRSPLHF.

The chain recombines TRBV5-6 with TRBJ2-5; the match to TRBD2 covers 8 bases. Germline V gene sequence: CDR1 SGHDT, CDR2 YYEEEE. This CDR3 is built from 17 residues. The V gene end was trimmed by 0 bases and the J gene end by 1 base; junction bases not matched to a gene: 8. The CDR3 nucleotides read TGTGCCAGCAGCTTGGAGGTTCAAGCGGGGGCCCAAGAGACCCAGTACTTC. Encoded protein: CASSLEVQAGAQETQYF.

The table lists this clonotype with a few counts. The chain has TRBV2 and TRBJ1-2, with 10 positions matching TRBD1. Germline loops: CDR1 SNHLY, CDR2 FYNNEI. CDR3 length: 15 residues. Germline trimming cut 3 bases from V and 3 bases from J; bases unmatched to any gene: 4. The CDR3 DNA reads as TGTGCCAGCAGTGATGCAGGACAGGGGGACTATGGCTACACCTTC. Amino acid sequence: CASSDAGQGDYGYTF.

This clonotype was counted between two and nine times. CDR3 coding DNA: TGTGCCAGCAGTTTTTCCCCCTCAGGTAGTTCACCCCTCCACTTT. Protein sequence: CASSFSPSGSSPLHF. This rearrangement joins TRBV12-3 or TRBV12-4 to TRBJ1-6, with D hard to call. Trimming stripped 3 bases from V and 9 bases from J, with 15 bases between. The CDR3 extends over 15 amino acids.

The chain carries TRBV11-2 and TRBJ1-1, with D hard to call. The germline gives CDR1 SGHAT, CDR2 FQNNGV. The V end lost 5 bases, the J end lost 6 bases, and 10 bases lay between the germline ends. CDR3 length: 12 residues. The CDR3 loop reads CASSISVAEAFF. CDR3 nucleotide sequence: TGTGCCAGCAGCATTTCAGTTGCTGAAGCTTTCTTT.